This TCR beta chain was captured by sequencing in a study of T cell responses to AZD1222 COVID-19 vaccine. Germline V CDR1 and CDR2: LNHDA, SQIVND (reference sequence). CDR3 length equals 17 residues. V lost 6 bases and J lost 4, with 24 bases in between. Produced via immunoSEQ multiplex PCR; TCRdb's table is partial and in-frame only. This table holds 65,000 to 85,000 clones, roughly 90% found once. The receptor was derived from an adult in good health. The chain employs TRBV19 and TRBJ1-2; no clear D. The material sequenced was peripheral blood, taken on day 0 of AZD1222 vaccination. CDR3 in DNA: TGTGCCAGTAGAAAGCAGAATCCACAGCTCTGGGGCTATGGCTACACCTTC. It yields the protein CASRKQNPQLWGYGYTF.